A selection of T cell receptor beta chains follows, all from one sample in a study of T cell repertoires in ileal Crohn's disease. The method was immunoSEQ multiplex PCR; TCRdb's version includes in-frame clones alone and lacks a portion of them. The sample lists about 9,000 clones, more than 75% occurring once. Sequenced sample: ileal tissue. These receptors originate from an adult with Crohn's disease. The CDR3 runs from the conserved cysteine through the conserved F or W. The D gene is left open where the match is weak. The size field is filled for only some rows; it gives once, few, many or a size class.

D	V	J	size	CDR3	DNA
.	TRBV6-1	TRBJ2-1	.	CASSEVTGSNSYNEQFF	TGTGCCAGCAGTGAAGTAACCGGGAGCAACTCCTACAATGAGCAGTTCTTC
.	TRBV19	TRBJ2-5	.	CASSLRGPETQYF	TGTGCCAGTAGTCTGAGAGGCCCAGAGACCCAGTACTTC
.	TRBV7-9	TRBJ2-7	.	CASSRAQGEQYF	TGTGCCAGCAGCCGGGCCCAGGGCGAGCAGTACTTC
.	TRBV6-1	TRBJ1-5	.	CASRDRPPRPQHF	TGTGCCAGCAGAGACAGGCCCCCGCGGCCCCAGCATTTT
TRBD2	TRBV29-1	TRBJ2-3	few	CSVATSGGAVADTQYF	TGCAGCGTTGCAACTAGCGGGGGGGCGGTCGCAGATACGCAGTATTTT
.	TRBV19	TRBJ2-1	.	CASSTRAGSPFSEQFF	TGTGCCAGTAGTACTAGGGCAGGGTCCCCTTTCAGTGAGCAGTTCTTC
.	TRBV19	TRBJ2-1	.	CASSIGGSYNEQFF	TGTGCCAGTAGTATAGGAGGCTCCTACAATGAGCAGTTCTTC
TRBD1	TRBV7-3	TRBJ2-7	.	CASSLGTGGSSSYEQYF	TGTGCCAGCAGCTTAGGGACAGGGGGCTCTAGTTCCTACGAGCAGTACTTC
TRBD2	TRBV5-4	TRBJ2-5	.	CASSPGRETQYF	TGTGCCAGCAGTCCCGGGAGGGAGACCCAGTACTTC
TRBD2	TRBV18	TRBJ2-3	.	CASSLRLAESSTDTQYF	TGTGCCAGCTCACTACGCCTAGCGGAATCAAGCACAGATACGCAGTATTTT
TRBD1	TRBV15	TRBJ2-1	.	CATSSKGTDRGLSGEQFF	TGTGCCACCAGCAGCAAGGGGACGGACAGGGGGCTTTCGGGTGAGCAGTTCTTC
TRBD1	TRBV18	TRBJ1-3	.	CASSRQDRDHGNTIYF	TGTGCCAGCTCAAGGCAGGACAGGGACCATGGAAACACCATATATTTT
TRBD2	TRBV6-6	TRBJ2-1	.	CASSKLAGGPEQFF	TGTGCCAGCAGTAAACTAGCGGGGGGCCCTGAGCAGTTCTTC
TRBD1	TRBV4-1	TRBJ2-7	.	CASSQGPTGLSYEQYF	TGCGCCAGCAGCCAAGGTCCGACAGGGCTATCCTACGAGCAGTACTTC
TRBD2	TRBV5-1	TRBJ2-2	.	CASSLEAGINTGELFF	TGCGCCAGCAGCTTGGAAGCGGGGATAAACACCGGGGAGCTGTTTTTT
TRBD1	TRBV10-3	TRBJ1-5	.	CAISESQQGVGQPQHF	TGTGCCATCAGTGAGTCCCAACAGGGGGTAGGTCAGCCCCAGCATTTT
.	TRBV4-1	TRBJ2-2	.	CASSQGQARNTGELFF	TGCGCCAGCAGCCAAGGACAGGCCCGAAACACCGGGGAGCTGTTTTTT
TRBD1	TRBV6-5	TRBJ1-1	.	CASSYLGQGTIEAFF	TGTGCCAGCAGTTACCTCGGACAGGGAACTATTGAAGCTTTCTTT
TRBD2	TRBV27	TRBJ2-7	.	CASSSSGGLWGYEQYF	TGTGCCAGCAGTTCTAGCGGGGGGTTATGGGGCTACGAGCAGTACTTC
.	TRBV30	TRBJ2-4	.	CAWSGGVLAGNIQYF	TGTGCCTGGAGCGGAGGGGTCTTAGCCGGAAACATTCAGTACTTC
.	TRBV10-3	TRBJ2-3	few	CAISEGAPNTDTQYF	TGTGCCATCAGTGAGGGAGCCCCGAACACAGATACGCAGTATTTT
TRBD2	TRBV29-1	TRBJ2-1	.	CSARLAGGVSEQFF	TGCAGCGCGAGACTAGCGGGAGGAGTCAGCGAGCAGTTCTTC
.	TRBV28	TRBJ2-1	few	CASSLSDSYSEQFF	TGTGCCAGCAGTCTCTCGGACTCCTACAGTGAGCAGTTCTTC
TRBD2	TRBV4-3	TRBJ2-7	.	CASSRWDYSYEQYF	TGCGCCAGCAGCCGCTGGGACTATTCCTACGAGCAGTACTTC
TRBD2	TRBV7-6	TRBJ2-1	.	CASSLSLAGGGEQFF	TGTGCCAGCAGCTTAAGCCTAGCGGGAGGGGGTGAGCAGTTCTTC